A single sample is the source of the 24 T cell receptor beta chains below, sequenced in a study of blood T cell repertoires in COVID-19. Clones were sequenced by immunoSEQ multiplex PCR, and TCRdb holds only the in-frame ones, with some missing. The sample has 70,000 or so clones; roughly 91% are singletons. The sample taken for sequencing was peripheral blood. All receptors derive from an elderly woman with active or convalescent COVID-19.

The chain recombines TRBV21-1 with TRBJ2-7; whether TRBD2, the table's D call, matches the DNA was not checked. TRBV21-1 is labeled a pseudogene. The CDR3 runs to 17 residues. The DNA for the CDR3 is TGTGCCAGCAGCCCAGGCCGGGCCTACGGGGAGTCCTACGAGCAGTACTTC. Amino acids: CASSPGRAYGESYEQYF.

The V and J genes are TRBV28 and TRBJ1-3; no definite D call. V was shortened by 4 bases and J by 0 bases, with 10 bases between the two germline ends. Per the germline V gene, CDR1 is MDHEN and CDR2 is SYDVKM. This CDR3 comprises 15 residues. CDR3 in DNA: TGTGCCAGCAGTTCGCTACAGTTCTCTGGAAACACCATATATTTT. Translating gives CASSSLQFSGNTIYF. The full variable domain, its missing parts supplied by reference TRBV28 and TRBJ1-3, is DVKVTQSSRYLVKRTGEKVFLECVQDMDHENMFWYRQDPGLGLRLIYFSYDVKMKEKGDIPEGYSVSREKKERFSLILESASTNQTSMYLCASSSLQFSGNTIYFGEGSWLTVV.

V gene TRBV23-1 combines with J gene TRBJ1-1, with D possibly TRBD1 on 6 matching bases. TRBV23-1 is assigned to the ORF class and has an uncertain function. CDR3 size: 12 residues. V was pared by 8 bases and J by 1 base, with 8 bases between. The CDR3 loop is CASPTGNTEAFF. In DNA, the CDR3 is TGCGCCAGCCCGACAGGGAACACTGAAGCTTTCTTT.

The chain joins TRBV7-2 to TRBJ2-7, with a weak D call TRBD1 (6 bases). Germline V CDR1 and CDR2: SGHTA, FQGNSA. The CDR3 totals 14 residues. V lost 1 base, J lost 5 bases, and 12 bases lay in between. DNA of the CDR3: TGTGCCAGCAGCTTAGGGCCTAACAGGGACGAGCAGTACTTC. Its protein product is CASSLGPNRDEQYF.

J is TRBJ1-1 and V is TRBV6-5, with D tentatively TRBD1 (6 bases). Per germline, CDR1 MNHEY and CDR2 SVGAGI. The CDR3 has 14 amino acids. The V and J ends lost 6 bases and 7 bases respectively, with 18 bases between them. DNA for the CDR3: TGTGCCAGCAGAACGTGGGGGGGGCTTTTTGAAGCTTTCTTT. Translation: CASRTWGGLFEAFF.

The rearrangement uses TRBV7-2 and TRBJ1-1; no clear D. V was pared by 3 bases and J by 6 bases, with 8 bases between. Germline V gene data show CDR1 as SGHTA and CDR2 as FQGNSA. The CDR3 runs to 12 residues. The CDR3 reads CASSFPTAEAFF. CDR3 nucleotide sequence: TGTGCCAGCAGCTTCCCAACGGCTGAAGCTTTCTTT.

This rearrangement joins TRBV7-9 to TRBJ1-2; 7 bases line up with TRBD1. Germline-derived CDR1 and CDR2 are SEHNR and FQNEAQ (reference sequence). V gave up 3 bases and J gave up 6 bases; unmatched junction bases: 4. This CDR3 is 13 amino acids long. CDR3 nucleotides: TGTGCCAGCAGCTTGAGACAGGGCCATGGCTACACCTTC. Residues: CASSLRQGHGYTF.

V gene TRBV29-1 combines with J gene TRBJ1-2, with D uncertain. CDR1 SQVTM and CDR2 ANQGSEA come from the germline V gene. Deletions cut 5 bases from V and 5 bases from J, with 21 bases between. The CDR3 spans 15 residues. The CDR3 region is CSVLFVGQEGYGYTF. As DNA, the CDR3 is TGCAGCGTTCTTTTTGTTGGGCAGGAAGGTTATGGCTACACCTTC.

DNA for the CDR3: TGTGCCAGCAGCCAAGACGGACTAGCAGGGTCGTACAATGAGCAGTTCTTC. Translated: CASSQDGLAGSYNEQFF. The chain is built from TRBV4-2 and TRBJ2-1; 8 bases are a match to TRBD2. Losses at the gene ends were 0 bases for V and 4 bases for J; bases not matched to a gene: 8. Germline values: CDR1 LGHNA, CDR2 YNFKEQ. The CDR3 extends over 17 amino acids.

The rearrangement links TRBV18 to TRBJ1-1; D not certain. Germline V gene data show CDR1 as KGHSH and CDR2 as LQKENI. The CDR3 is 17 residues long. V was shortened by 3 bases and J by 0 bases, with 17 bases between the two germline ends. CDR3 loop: CASSPTRAEFMNTEAFF. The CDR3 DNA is TGTGCCAGCTCACCGACGAGGGCAGAGTTTATGAACACTGAAGCTTTCTTT.

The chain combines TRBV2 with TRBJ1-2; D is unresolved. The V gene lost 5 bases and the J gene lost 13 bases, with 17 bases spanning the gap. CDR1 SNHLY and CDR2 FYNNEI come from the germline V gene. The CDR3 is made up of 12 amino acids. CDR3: CASSPSAGVLTF. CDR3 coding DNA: TGTGCCAGCAGTCCAAGCGCCGGGGTACTCACCTTC.

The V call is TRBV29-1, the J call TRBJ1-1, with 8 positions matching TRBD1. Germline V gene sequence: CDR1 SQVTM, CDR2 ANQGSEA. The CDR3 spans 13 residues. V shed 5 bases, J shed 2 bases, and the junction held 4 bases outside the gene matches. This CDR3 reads CSVPGQGNTEAFF. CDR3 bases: TGCAGCGTTCCTGGACAGGGAAACACTGAAGCTTTCTTT.

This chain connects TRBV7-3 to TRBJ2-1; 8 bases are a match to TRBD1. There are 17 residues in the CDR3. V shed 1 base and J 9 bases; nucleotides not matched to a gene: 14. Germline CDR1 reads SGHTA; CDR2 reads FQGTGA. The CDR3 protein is CASSLNPPGQGASEQFF. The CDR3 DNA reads TGTGCCAGCAGCTTAAACCCCCCCGGACAGGGCGCTAGTGAGCAGTTCTTC.

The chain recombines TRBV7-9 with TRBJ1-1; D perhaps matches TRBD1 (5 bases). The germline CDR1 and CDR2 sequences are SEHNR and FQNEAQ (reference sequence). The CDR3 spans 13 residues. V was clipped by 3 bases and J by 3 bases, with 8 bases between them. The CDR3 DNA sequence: TGTGCCAGCAGCTTCGGGGGGGACACTGAAGCTTTCTTT. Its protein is CASSFGGDTEAFF.

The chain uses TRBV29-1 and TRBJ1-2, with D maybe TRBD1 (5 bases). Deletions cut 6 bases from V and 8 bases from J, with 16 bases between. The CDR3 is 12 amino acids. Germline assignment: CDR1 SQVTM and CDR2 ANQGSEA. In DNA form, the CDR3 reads TGCAGCGTGAGGACACTCCGATCAGGCTACACCTTC. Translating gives CSVRTLRSGYTF. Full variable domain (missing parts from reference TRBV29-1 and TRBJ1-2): SAVISQKPSRDICQRGTSLTIQCQVDSQVTMMFWYRQQPGQSLTLIATANQGSEATYESGFVIDKFPISRPNLTFSTLTVSNMSPEDSSIYLCSVRTLRSGYTFGSGTRLTVV.

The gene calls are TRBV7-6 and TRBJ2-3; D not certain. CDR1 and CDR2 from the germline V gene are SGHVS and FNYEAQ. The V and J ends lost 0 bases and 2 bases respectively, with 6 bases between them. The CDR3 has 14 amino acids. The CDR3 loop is CASSLAAVTDTQYF. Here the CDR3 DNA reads TGTGCCAGCAGCTTAGCGGCAGTCACAGATACGCAGTATTTT.

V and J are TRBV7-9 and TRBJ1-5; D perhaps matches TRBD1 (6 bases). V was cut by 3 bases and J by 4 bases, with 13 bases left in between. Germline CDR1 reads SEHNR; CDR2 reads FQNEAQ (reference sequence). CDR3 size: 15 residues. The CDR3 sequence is CASSFGTHGNQPQHF. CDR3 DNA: TGTGCCAGCAGCTTTGGGACACACGGTAATCAGCCCCAGCATTTT.

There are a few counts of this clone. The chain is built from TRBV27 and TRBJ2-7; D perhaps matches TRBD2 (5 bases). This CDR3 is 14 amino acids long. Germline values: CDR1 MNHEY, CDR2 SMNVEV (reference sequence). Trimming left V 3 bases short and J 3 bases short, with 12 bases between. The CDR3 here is CASSFGPSHYEQYF. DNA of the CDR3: TGTGCCAGCAGTTTTGGGCCTAGCCACTACGAGCAGTACTTC.

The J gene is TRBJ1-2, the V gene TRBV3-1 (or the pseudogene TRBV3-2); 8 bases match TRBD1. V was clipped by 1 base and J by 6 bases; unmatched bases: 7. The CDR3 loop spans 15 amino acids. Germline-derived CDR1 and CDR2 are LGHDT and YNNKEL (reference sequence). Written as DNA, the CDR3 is TGTGCCAGCAGCCAAGGGAAACGGACAGGGCATGGCTACACCTTC. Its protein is CASSQGKRTGHGYTF.

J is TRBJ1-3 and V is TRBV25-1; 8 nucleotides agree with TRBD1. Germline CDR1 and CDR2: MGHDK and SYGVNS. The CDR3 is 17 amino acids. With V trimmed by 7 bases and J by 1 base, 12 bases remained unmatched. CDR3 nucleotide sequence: TGTGCCAGCACCGAAGGACAGGGACTTTGGTCTGGAAACACCATATATTTT. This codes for CASTEGQGLWSGNTIYF.

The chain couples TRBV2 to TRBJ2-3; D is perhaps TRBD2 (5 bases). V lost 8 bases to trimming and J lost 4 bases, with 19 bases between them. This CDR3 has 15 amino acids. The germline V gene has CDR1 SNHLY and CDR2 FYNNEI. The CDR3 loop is CASRASSVWADTQYF. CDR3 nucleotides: TGTGCCAGCCGAGCTAGCTCAGTGTGGGCAGATACGCAGTATTTT.

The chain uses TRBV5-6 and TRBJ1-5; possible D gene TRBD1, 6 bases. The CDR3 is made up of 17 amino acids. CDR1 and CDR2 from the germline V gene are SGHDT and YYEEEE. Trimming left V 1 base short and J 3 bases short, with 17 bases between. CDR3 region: CASSLSSGGFFNQPQHF. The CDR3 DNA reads TGTGCCAGCAGCTTGAGTAGCGGGGGCTTTTTCAATCAGCCCCAGCATTTT. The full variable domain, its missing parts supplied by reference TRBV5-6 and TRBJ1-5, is DAGVTQSPTHLIKTRGQQVTLRCSPKSGHDTVSWYQQALGQGPQFIFQYYEEEERQRGNFPDRFSGHQFPNYSSELNVNALLLGDSALYLCASSLSSGGFFNQPQHFGDGTRLSIL.

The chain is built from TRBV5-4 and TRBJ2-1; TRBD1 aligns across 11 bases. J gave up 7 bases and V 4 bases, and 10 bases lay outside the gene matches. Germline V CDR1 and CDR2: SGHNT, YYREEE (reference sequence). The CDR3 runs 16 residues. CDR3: CASSRSGTGGKNEQFF. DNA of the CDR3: TGTGCCAGCAGCCGTTCCGGGACAGGGGGTAAAAATGAGCAGTTCTTC.

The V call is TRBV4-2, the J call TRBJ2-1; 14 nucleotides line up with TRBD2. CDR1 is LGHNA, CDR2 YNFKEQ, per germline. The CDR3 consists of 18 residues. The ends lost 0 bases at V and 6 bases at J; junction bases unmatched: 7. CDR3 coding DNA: TGTGCCAGCAGCCAAGATATGACTAGCGGGGGGGCTGGCAATGAGCAGTTCTTC. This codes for CASSQDMTSGGAGNEQFF.